This TCR beta chain is drawn from a study of T cell repertoires in cytomegalovirus infection. Study background: Both CMV infection and a matching HLA type were indicated by public TCR beta signatures.

TCRdb independently ran MiXCR on the reads; one entry per CDR3 protein. The sample gives hundreds of thousands of distinct CDR3 sequences, 20% to 25% of which show up once; under 8.5% is in the top ten. Germline V lookup: CDR1 SEHNR, CDR2 FQNEAQ (reference sequence). The V end was cut by 4 bases, the J end by 0 bases, with 10 bases between. This CDR3 is 15 amino acids long. The chain is built from TRBV7-9 and TRBJ2-1, with D tentatively TRBD2 (5 bases). The sequence was obtained from a human donor in good health (CMV status not recorded). Some clones in this sample may be carry-over from other donors' samples. The sequencing sample was made of CD8+ T cells from PBMCs. This CDR3 reads CASSSGRVSYNEQFF. The CDR3 nucleotides are TGTGCCAGCAGCTCTGGGCGGGTCTCCTACAATGAGCAGTTCTTC.